This T cell receptor (beta chain) was recovered during a study of blood T cell repertoires in COVID-19. Whole-study context: Acute and convalescent COVID-19 specimens originated in the United States, Italy and Spain. The analysed material was cDNA or gDNA that came from T cells, B-cell-depleted T cells, or PBMCs.

In the study's own analysis: Estimates of nucleated cell counts were drawn from the amplification of reference gene primers. The table came from immunoSEQ multiplex PCR; TCRdb's copy has only in-frame clones and leaves some out. D and trimming were read from the DNA, whereas the V and J calls and clone size are those reported in that table. The sample contains just over 60,000 clones, around 80% of which appear only once. The CDR3 is 15 amino acids. J lost 6 bases, V lost 4 bases, and 12 bases had no gene match. CDR1 and CDR2 (germline): SGHRS, YFSETQ. The origin of this receptor is a woman older than 75 with active or convalescent COVID-19. The chain uses TRBV5-1 and TRBJ1-2; TRBD1 aligns across 7 bases. The source material was peripheral blood. The CDR3 region has the DNA TGCGCCAGCAGCGCGCGGACAGGTGAGACAGATGGCTACACCTTC. Protein sequence: CASSARTGETDGYTF.